The rows below give T cell receptor beta chains drawn from one sample of a study of beta chain features in type 1 diabetes. Method: immunoSEQ multiplex PCR; TCRdb's copy keeps in-frame clones and lacks some. The sample has over 120,000 clones; around an eighth are singletons. Specimen: central memory CD4+ T cells from blood. All receptors come from a man aged 18 to 35 with type 1 diabetes. CDR3s include the opening cysteine and the closing phenylalanine or tryptophan. D genes are given only for firm matches. Clone size is not always given. Where it is, it says once, few, many or a class for expanded clones.

size	D	J	length	V	DNA	CDR3
NA	NA	TRBJ1-2	14	TRBV11-2	TGTGCCAGCAGCTTAATCAGGGAGGGCTATGGCTACACCTTC	CASSLIREGYGYTF
few	NA	TRBJ2-3	15	TRBV6-5	TGTGCCAGCACCCTCCGGGCAGGGAGCACAGATACGCAGTATTTT	CASTLRAGSTDTQYF
few	NA	TRBJ2-5	13	TRBV19	TGTGCCAGTAGCGGGGGGCCCCCTGCGACCCAGTACTTC	CASSGGPPATQYF
NA	NA	TRBJ2-1	15	TRBV10-2	TGCGCCAGCAGTCTTGGGGGACTTTCGCCTAATGAGCAGTTCTTC	CASSLGGLSPNEQFF
NA	TRBD1	TRBJ1-1	14	TRBV28	TGTGCCAGCTTGTCCGGGACAGTGAACACTGAAGCTTTCTTT	CASLSGTVNTEAFF
many	NA	TRBJ1-2	11	TRBV2	TGTGCCAGCAGTCCTGGAAATGGCTACACCTTC	CASSPGNGYTF
few	TRBD1	TRBJ2-5	15	TRBV7-2	TGTGCCAGCAGCTTAATCTGGACAGGTGGAGAGACCCAGTACTTC	CASSLIWTGGETQYF
few	NA	TRBJ2-1	12	TRBV4-1	TGCGCCAGCAGCCTGGGGGGTAATGAGCAGTTCTTC	CASSLGGNEQFF
NA	NA	TRBJ2-7	14	TRBV7-2	TGTGCCAGCAGCTCTTATTTAGCCGCCTACGAGCAGTACTTC	CASSSYLAAYEQYF
NA	NA	TRBJ2-7	14	TRBV15	TGTGCCACCAGCAGAGAAAGGAAACACTACGAGCAGTACTTC	CATSRERKHYEQYF
NA	NA	TRBJ1-2	13	TRBV7-6	TGTGCCAGCAGCGTGGACAATAACTATGGCTACACCTTC	CASSVDNNYGYTF
NA	TRBD1	TRBJ2-1	16	TRBV5-1	TGCGCCAGCAGCCCTGGAGGACAGGGAACCTACAATGAGCAGTTCTTC	CASSPGGQGTYNEQFF
once	TRBD1	TRBJ1-5	15	TRBV27	TGTGCCAGCAGATCCGGGACAGGGGGATATCAGCCCCAGCATTTT	CASRSGTGGYQPQHF
many	NA	TRBJ1-1	11	TRBV6-5	TGTGCCAGCAGCTCAGTAAGAGAAGCTTTCTTT	CASSSVREAFF
NA	NA	TRBJ1-1	15	TRBV6-1	TGTGCCAGCAGTGCCCCGACACTTATGTGGACTGAAGCTTTCTTT	CASSAPTLMWTEAFF
many	NA	TRBJ1-1	13	TRBV29-1	TGCAGCGTTGAGGGCAGTTGGAACACTGAAGCTTTCTTT	CSVEGSWNTEAFF
NA	TRBD1	TRBJ2-7	16	TRBV6-1	TGTGCCAGCAGTGAAGCGCTGGGACAGGCATCCTACGAGCAGTACTTC	CASSEALGQASYEQYF
few	TRBD1	TRBJ2-7	15	TRBV9	TGTGCCAGCAGCGTTACAGGGGCTTACTCCTACGAGCAGTACTTC	CASSVTGAYSYEQYF
NA	NA	TRBJ1-5	13	TRBV6-5	TGTGCCAGCAGTGAGCGGGACAATCAGCCCCAGCATTTT	CASSERDNQPQHF
NA	TRBD1	TRBJ2-7	14	TRBV7-2	TGTGCCAGCAGCTCCCGGGACAGGGGATTCGAGCAGTACTTC	CASSSRDRGFEQYF
few	TRBD2	TRBJ2-3	17	TRBV4-1	TGCGCCAGCAGCCAACTTGTGCGGGGGAGAAGTACAGATACGCAGTATTTT	CASSQLVRGRSTDTQYF
few	NA	TRBJ1-3	15	TRBV7-2	TGTGCCAGCAGCTTAACCGTCCTCTCTGGAAACACCATATATTTT	CASSLTVLSGNTIYF
NA	TRBD2	TRBJ2-3	15	TRBV4-2	TGTGCCAGCAGCCAAGCTAGCGGGGGGGCCACTCGGCAGTATTTT	CASSQASGGATRQYF
few	NA	TRBJ2-6	18	TRBV7-9	TGTGCCAGCAGTCAGACTGCCGGGCGTTCGAGGGGGGCCAACGTCCTGACTTTC	CASSQTAGRSRGANVLTF
few	TRBD2	TRBJ2-1	17	TRBV5-1	TGCGCCAGCAGCCCCGGACTAGCTCAAACCTCTACCAATGAGCAGTTCTTC	CASSPGLAQTSTNEQFF
NA	TRBD1	TRBJ2-5	15	TRBV29-1	TGCAGCGTGGAAGGGACAGGTCAGGTCGGAGAGACCCAGTACTTC	CSVEGTGQVGETQYF
NA	NA	TRBJ1-2	13	TRBV5-1	TGCGCCAGCAGCCCGCAAGGACAGTTTGGCTACACCTTC	CASSPQGQFGYTF
NA	NA	TRBJ2-1	13	TRBV7-9	TGTGCCAGCACACTCCGGGGTTACAATGAGCAGTTCTTC	CASTLRGYNEQFF
NA	NA	TRBJ1-5	13	TRBV6-6	TGTGCCAGCAGTTCGACGGACGGGCAGCCCCAGCATTTT	CASSSTDGQPQHF
NA	NA	TRBJ2-6	18	TRBV5-6	TGTGCCAGCAGCTTGGAACAGGGAGGTAGCTCTGGGGCCAACGTCCTGACTTTC	CASSLEQGGSSGANVLTF